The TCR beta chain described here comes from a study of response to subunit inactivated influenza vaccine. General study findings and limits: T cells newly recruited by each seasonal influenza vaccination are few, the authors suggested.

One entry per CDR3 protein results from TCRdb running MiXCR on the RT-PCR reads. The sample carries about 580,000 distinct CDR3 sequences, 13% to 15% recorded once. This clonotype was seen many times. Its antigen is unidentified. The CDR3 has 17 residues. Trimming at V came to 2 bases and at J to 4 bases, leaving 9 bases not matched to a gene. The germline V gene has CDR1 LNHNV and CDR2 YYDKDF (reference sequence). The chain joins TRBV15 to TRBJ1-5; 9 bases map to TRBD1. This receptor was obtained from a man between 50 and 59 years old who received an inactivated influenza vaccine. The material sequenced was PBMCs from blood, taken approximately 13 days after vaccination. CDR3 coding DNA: TGTGCCACCAGCAGACGCCGGGACAGGGACCGAAATCAGCCCCAGCATTTT. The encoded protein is CATSRRRDRDRNQPQHF.